This note documents a single TCR beta chain sequence. Method: immunoSEQ multiplex PCR; TCRdb's copy keeps in-frame clones and lacks some. The sample lists about 83,000 clones; roughly 94% were seen once. The data were obtained in a study of technical replicates of blood from several donors. V lost 4 bases and J lost 4; bases outside the gene matches: 12. Germline CDR1 and CDR2: SGHNT and YYREEE (reference sequence). CDR3 length equals 17 residues. The chain has TRBV5-4 and TRBJ1-1, with 11 bases that match TRBD1. This sequence originates from a human donor in good health. The sequencing input was T cells isolated from PBMCs. CDR3 nucleotide sequence: TGTGCCAGCAGCACGCCCTGGACAGGGGGCAAGGGCACTGAAGCTTTCTTT. Translating it yields CASSTPWTGGKGTEAFF. Looking up the rest from reference TRBV5-4 and TRBJ1-1 gives the full variable domain: ETGVTQSPTHLIKTRGQQVTLRCSSQSGHNTVSWYQQALGQGPQFIFQYYREEENGRGNFPPRFSGLQFPNYSSELNVNALELDDSALYLCASSTPWTGGKGTEAFFGQGTRLTVV.